Described below is a single T cell receptor beta chain sequence and its context. The antigen remains unidentified. Produced via immunoSEQ multiplex PCR; TCRdb's table is partial and in-frame only. The data contain 90,000 to 110,000 clones, approximately 90% of them singletons. J lost 1 base, V lost 3 bases, and 12 bases had no gene match. The CDR3 contains 19 residues. Per germline, CDR1 KGHSH and CDR2 LQKENI. These data come from a study of cytomegalovirus exposure and HLA in healthy donors. The study, taken as a whole, reports: Later, an analysis found that TCR clusters from the first cohort tended to co-occur in the 130 or so validation repertoires. In vitro experiments confirmed that three CMV-associated chains were specific for CMV antigens.

The sample comprised PBMCs. The chain combines TRBV18 with TRBJ2-3; 11 bases map to TRBD1. The receptor comes from a woman aged 18 to 35 in good health and CMV-seropositive. For the CDR3, the DNA is TGTGCCAGCTCACCCATCATGAATTTGGGACAGGGGGGCACAGATACGCAGTATTTT. Translation: CASSPIMNLGQGGTDTQYF. The full variable domain, completed using reference TRBV18 and TRBJ2-3, is NAGVMQNPRHLVRRRGQEARLRCSPMKGHSHVYWYRQLPEEGLKFMVYLQKENIIDESGMPKERFSAEFPKEGPSILRIQQVVRGDSAAYFCASSPIMNLGQGGTDTQYFGPGTRLTVL.